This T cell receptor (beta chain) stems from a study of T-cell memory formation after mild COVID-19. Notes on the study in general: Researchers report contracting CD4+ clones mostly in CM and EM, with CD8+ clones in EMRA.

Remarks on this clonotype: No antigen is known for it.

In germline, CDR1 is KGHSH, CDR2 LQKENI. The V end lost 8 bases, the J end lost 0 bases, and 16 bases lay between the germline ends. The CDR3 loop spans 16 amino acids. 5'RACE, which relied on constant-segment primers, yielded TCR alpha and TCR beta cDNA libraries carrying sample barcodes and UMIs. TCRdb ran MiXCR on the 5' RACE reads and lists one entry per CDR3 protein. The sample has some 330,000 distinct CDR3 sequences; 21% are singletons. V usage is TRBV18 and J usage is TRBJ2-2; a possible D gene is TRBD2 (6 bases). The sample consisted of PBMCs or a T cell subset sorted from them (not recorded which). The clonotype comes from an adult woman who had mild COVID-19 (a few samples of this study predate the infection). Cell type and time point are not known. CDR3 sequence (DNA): TGTGCCAGCACTACCCGGTTAGCGGCGAACACCGGGGAGCTGTTTTTT. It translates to CASTTRLAANTGELFF.